This TCR beta chain is from a study of blood T cells in healthy people across ages. With regard to this clonotype: Its antigen is not known.

Study results and limitations: For the donors, CMV status was unknown and possibly confounded expanded clonotype changes. There was a strong correlation between TCR beta diversity and naive T cell percentage.

Isolation per sample recovered at least 7 million PBMCs. Through a sample-barcoded 5' primer and a J-beta primer mix, a second PCR was run for roughly 7 to 11 cycles. CDR3-containing paired-end reads numbering at least 2.5 million came from each sample. Using its own MiXCR run on the 5' RACE reads, TCRdb lists one record per CDR3 protein. The sample holds 1.4 million or so distinct CDR3 sequences; approximately 43% are singletons and the top ten take 4%. V lost 5 bases to trimming and J lost 5 bases, with 18 bases between them. This CDR3 spans 14 amino acids. In germline, CDR1 is SQVTM, CDR2 ANQGSEA. The genes are TRBV29-1 and TRBJ1-1, with no clear D. Sample: blood. This clonotype was sampled from a woman younger than 35 in good health. CDR3 protein: CSVLPLDKRTEAFF. CDR3 nucleotide sequence: TGCAGCGTTCTGCCATTAGACAAGAGGACTGAAGCTTTCTTT. Combining the CDR3 with reference TRBV29-1 and TRBJ1-1 gives the whole variable domain SAVISQKPSRDICQRGTSLTIQCQVDSQVTMMFWYRQQPGQSLTLIATANQGSEATYESGFVIDKFPISRPNLTFSTLTVSNMSPEDSSIYLCSVLPLDKRTEAFFGQGTRLTVV.